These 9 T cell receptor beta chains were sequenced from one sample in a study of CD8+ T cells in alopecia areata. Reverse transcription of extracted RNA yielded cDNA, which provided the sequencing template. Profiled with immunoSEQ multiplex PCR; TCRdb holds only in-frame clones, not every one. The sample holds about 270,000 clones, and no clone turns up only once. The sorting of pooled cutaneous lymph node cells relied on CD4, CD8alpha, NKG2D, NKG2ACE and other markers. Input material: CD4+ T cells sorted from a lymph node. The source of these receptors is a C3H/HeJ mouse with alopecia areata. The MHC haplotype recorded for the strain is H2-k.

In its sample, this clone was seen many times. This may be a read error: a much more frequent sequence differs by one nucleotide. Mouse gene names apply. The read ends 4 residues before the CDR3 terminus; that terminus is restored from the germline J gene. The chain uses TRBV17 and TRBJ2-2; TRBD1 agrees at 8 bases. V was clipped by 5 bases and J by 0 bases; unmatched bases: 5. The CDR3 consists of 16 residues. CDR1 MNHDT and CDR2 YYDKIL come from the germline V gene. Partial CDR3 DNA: TGTGCTAGCAGTCCCCCGGGACAGGCAAACACCGGG. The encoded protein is CASSPPGQANTG. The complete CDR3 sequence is CASSPPGQANTGQLYF.

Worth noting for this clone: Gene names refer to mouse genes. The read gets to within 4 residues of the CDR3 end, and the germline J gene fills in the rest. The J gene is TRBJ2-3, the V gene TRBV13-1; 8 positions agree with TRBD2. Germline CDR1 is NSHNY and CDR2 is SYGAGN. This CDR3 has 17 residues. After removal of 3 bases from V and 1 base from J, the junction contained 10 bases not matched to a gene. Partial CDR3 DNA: TGTGCCAGCAGTGGGCGTACTGGGGGCAGCCGTGCAGAA. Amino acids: CASSGRTGGSRAE. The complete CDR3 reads CASSGRTGGSRAETLYF.

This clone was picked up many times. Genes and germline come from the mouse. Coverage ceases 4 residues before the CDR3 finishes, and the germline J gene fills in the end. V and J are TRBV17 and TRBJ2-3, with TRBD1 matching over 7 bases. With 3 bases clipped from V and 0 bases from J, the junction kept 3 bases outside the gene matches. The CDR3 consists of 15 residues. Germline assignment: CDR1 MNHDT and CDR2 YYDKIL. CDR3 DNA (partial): TGTGCTAGCAGTAGTGGGGACAGTAGTGCAGAA. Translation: CASSSGDSSAE. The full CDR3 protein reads CASSSGDSSAETLYF.

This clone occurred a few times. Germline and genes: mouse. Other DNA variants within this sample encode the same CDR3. The CDR3 here is CAWSLDWGNYAEQFF. The DNA read from the CDR3 is TGTGCCTGGAGCCTGGACTGGGGGAACTATGCT. This sequence joins TRBV31 and TRBJ2-1; 10 bases align to TRBD2. The CDR3 end is not reached by the read, which stops 4 residues before it; the germline J gene fills it in. With 3 bases clipped from V and 1 base from J, the junction kept 3 bases outside the gene matches. Germline V CDR1 and CDR2: GKSSPN, SITVG. The CDR3 is 15 amino acids.

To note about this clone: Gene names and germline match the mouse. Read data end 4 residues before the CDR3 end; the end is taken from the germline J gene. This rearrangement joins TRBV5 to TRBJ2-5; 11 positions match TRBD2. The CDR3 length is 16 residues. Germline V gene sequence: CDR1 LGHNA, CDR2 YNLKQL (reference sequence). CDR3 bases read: TGTGCCAGCAGCCAACCCACTGGGGGGGCGCGAGAC. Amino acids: CASSQPTGGARD. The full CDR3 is CASSQPTGGARDTQYF.

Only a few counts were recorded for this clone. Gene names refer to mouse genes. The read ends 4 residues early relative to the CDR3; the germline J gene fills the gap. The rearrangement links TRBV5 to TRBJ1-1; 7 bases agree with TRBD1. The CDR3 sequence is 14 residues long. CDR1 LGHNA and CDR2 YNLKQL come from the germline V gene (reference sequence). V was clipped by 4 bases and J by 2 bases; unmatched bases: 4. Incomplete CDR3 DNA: TGTGCCAGCAGCCCTCAGGGGGATAACACA. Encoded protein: CASSPQGDNT. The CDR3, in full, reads CASSPQGDNTEVFF.

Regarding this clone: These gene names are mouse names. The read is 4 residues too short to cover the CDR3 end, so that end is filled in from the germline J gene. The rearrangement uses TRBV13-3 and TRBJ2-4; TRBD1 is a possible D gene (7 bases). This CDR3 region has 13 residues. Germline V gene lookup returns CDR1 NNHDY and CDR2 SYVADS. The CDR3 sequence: CASSDEGANTLYF. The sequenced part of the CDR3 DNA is TGTGCCAGCAGTGATGAGGGGGCGAAC.

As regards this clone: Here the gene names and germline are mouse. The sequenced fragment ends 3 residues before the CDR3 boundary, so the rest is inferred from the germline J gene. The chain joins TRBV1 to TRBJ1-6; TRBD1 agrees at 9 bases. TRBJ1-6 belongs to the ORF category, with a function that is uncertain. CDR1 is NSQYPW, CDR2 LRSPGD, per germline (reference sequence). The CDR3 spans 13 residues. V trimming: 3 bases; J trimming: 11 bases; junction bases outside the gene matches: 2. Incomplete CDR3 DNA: TGCACCTGCAGTGCCGGACAGGGGACGCCC. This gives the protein CTCSAGQGTP. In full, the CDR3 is CTCSAGQGTPLYF.

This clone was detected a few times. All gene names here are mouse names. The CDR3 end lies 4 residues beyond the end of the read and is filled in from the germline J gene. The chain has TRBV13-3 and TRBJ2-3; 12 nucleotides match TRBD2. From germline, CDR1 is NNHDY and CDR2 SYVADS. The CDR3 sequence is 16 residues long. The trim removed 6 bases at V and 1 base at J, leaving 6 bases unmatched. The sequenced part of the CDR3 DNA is TGTGCCAGCACCGCCGGGACTGGGGGGCGTGCAGAA. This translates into CASTAGTGGRAE. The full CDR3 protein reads CASTAGTGGRAETLYF.